This T cell receptor (beta chain) emerged from a study of OX40 agonist ivuxolimab in advanced cancers. For the study at large: Patients received ivuxolimab, an agonistic anti-OX40 (CD134) antibody. The diagnoses of dose-escalation patients were hepatocellular carcinoma, melanoma, renal cell or head and neck cancer. Study-level points and caveats: Some of the lowest clonal expansion was seen in partial responders at 0.1-3.0 mg/kg.

In this sample, this clone turned up once. What it binds is unknown. This CDR3 has 14 residues. V lost 10 bases, J lost 3 bases, and 17 bases lay in between. In germline, CDR1 is MDHEN, CDR2 SYDVKM. The table came from immunoSEQ multiplex PCR; TCRdb's copy has only in-frame clones and leaves some out. The profile shows approximately 68,000 clones, around nine tenths of them singletons. Blood draws occurred at baseline, cycle 4 day 1, and cycle 7 day 1. The sequence derives from an adult with an advanced solid tumor such as melanoma, head and neck, liver or kidney cancer. The V gene is TRBV28, the J gene TRBJ2-3; the D gene is possibly TRBD1 (6 bases). The sample here was CD4+ or CD8+ T cells sorted from blood, taken in a trial of the OX40 agonist ivuxolimab. This chain's CDR3 is CANRPQGRTDTQYF. DNA for the CDR3: TGTGCCAACAGGCCTCAGGGGCGGACAGATACGCAGTATTTT.